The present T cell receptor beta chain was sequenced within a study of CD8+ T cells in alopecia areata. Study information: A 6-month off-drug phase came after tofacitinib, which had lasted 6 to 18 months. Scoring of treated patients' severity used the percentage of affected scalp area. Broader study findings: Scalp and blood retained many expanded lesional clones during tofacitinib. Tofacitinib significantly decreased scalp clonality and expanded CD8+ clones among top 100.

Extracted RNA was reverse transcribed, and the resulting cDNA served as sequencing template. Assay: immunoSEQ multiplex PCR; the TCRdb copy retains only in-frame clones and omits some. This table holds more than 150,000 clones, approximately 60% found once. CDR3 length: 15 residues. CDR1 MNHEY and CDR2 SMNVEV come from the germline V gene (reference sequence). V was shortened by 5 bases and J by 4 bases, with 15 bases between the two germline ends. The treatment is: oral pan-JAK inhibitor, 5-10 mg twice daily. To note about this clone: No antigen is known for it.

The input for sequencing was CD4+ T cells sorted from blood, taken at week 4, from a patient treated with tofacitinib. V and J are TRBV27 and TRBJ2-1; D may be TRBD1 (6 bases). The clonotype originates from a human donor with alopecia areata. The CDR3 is CASSPSRDKYNEQFF. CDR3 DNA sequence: TGTGCCAGCAGTCCATCCCGGGACAAGTACAATGAGCAGTTCTTC.